This T cell receptor (beta chain) is from a study of cytomegalovirus exposure and HLA in healthy donors. Sequenced by immunoSEQ multiplex PCR; TCRdb stores in-frame clones only, minus some. The sample lists more than 95,000 clones; roughly nine tenths were seen once. Trimming cost V 0 bases and J 3 bases, with 11 bases left between them. The germline V gene encodes CDR1 MNHEY and CDR2 SVGAGI. This CDR3 spans 16 amino acids. The sequence was collected from a man aged 18 to 29 in good health and CMV-seropositive. Sequenced sample: PBMCs. The rearrangement uses TRBV6-5 and TRBJ1-4; weak D call: TRBD1 (5 bases). CDR3 in amino acids: CASSYSVGRPNEKLFF. The DNA for the CDR3 is TGTGCCAGCAGTTACTCGGTGGGGCGGCCTAATGAAAAACTGTTTTTT.